In its sample, the clone carrying this TCR beta chain was seen a few times. What it binds is not known. This sample is part of a study of blood T cells in healthy people across ages. Study conclusions and caveats: Naive CD4+ cell counts and diversity both ran higher in long-lived than in aged donors. Age brought a roughly linear fall in TCR beta diversity measured per million T cells. The unknown donor CMV status may have confounded expanded clonotype changes.

Through a sample-barcoded 5' primer and a J-beta primer mix, a second PCR was run for roughly 7 to 11 cycles. Each CDR3 protein gets one entry after TCRdb re-called the 5' RACE reads with MiXCR. The sample contains over 700,000 distinct CDR3 sequences, less than 70% of which appear only once. There were healthy Caucasian individuals from Russia, aged 6 to 90, serving as donors. The J segment lost 2 bases and the V segment lost 9 bases, leaving 4 bases of the junction unmatched. Germline values: CDR1 MNHEY, CDR2 SVGEGT. The CDR3 runs 13 residues. The receptor was isolated from an older man in good health. Sequencing was done on a sample of blood. The V gene is TRBV6-2 or TRBV6-3, the J gene TRBJ2-3, with 8 bases aligning to TRBD2. The CDR3 is CASSSGYTDTQYF. The CDR3 region has the DNA TGTGCCAGTTCTAGCGGGTACACAGATACGCAGTATTTT.